These 27 T cell receptor beta chains were all obtained from the same sample, sequenced in a study of follicular helper T cells after annual influenza vaccination. Sequencing was performed with immunoSEQ multiplex PCR; in TCRdb, only in-frame clones are kept and a portion is missing. Here the sample spans 9,700 or so clones, 65% to 85% being singletons. The time point: 2013-2014 season, 7 days after vaccination. The sample here was CXCR5- memory CD4+ T cells sorted from blood, taken 7 days after influenza vaccination. These receptors were collected from an adult who received the influenza vaccine.

The chain recombines TRBV7-9 with TRBJ2-4; 8 bases match TRBD1. The CDR3 covers 13 residues. The germline gives CDR1 SEHNR, CDR2 FQNEAQ (reference sequence). The junction had 1 base not matched to a gene; V was cut back by 4 bases and J by 5 bases. DNA of the CDR3: TGTGCCAGCAGCTCAGGGGGCCAAAACATTCAGTACTTC. It yields the protein CASSSGGQNIQYF.

The chain is built from TRBV19 and TRBJ2-3; weak D call: TRBD2 (6 bases). V lost 6 bases, J lost 6 bases, and 19 bases lay in between. This CDR3 spans 15 amino acids. CDR1 and CDR2 from the germline V gene are LNHDA and SQIVND (reference sequence). The CDR3 nucleotides read TGTGCCAGTAGGGGACTGGGGAGTTATATGGATACGCAGTATTTT. As protein: CASRGLGSYMDTQYF.

This clone was counted a few times. This sequence joins TRBV6-5 and TRBJ1-1; TRBD1 might be the D (6 bases). Germline assignment: CDR1 MNHEY and CDR2 SVGAGI. This CDR3 comprises 13 residues. V was trimmed by 4 bases and J by 1 base, leaving 7 bases between them. The CDR3 DNA sequence: TGTGCCAGCAGTTCAGGGGAGAACACTGAAGCTTTCTTT. This codes for CASSSGENTEAFF.

The CDR3 coding sequence is TGTGCCAGTAGTATAGATCTTACAGCTAAAGACTACACCTTC. It codes for CASSIDLTAKDYTF. The chain links TRBV19 to TRBJ1-2, with unresolved D. Germline V CDR1 and CDR2: LNHDA, SQIVND (reference sequence). The V and J ends lost 0 bases and 10 bases respectively, with 15 bases between them. The CDR3 length is 14 residues.

This chain's CDR3 is CASSYYFNQPQHF. DNA for the CDR3: TGTGCCAGCAGTTACTATTTCAATCAGCCCCAGCATTTT. This chain uses TRBV6-5 with TRBJ1-5, with D unclear. Germline V gene data show CDR1 as MNHEY and CDR2 as SVGAGI. Trimming removed 1 base at V and 3 bases at J, with 4 bases between. This CDR3 is built from 13 residues.

This sequence joins TRBV7-2 and TRBJ1-1; unclear D gene. Germline CDR1 reads SGHTA; CDR2 reads FQGNSA. V lost 2 bases and J lost 5, with 15 bases in between. This CDR3 spans 15 amino acids. CDR3 nucleotides: TGTGCCAGCAGCTTATTAGGAGGGTCGGGGACTGAAGCTTTCTTT. Translating gives CASSLLGGSGTEAFF.

V and J are TRBV28 and TRBJ2-1, with D hard to call. The germline gives CDR1 MDHEN, CDR2 SYDVKM. The CDR3 runs to 10 residues. V was clipped by 11 bases and J by 6 bases, with 8 bases between them. The CDR3: CASVGNEQFF. The CDR3 DNA follows: TGTGCCTCGGTGGGCAATGAGCAGTTCTTC.

The V call is TRBV12-5, the J call TRBJ2-3; tentative D call: TRBD1 (6 bases). The CDR3 is made up of 15 amino acids. Germline CDR1 reads LGHNT; CDR2 reads FRNRAP. V was shortened by 7 bases and J by 3 bases, with 17 bases between the two germline ends. The CDR3 DNA sequence: TGTGCTAGTGTGGGGACATCCGGCCCTACAGATACGCAGTATTTT. The encoded protein is CASVGTSGPTDTQYF.

This clone was seen once. The rearrangement uses TRBV12-5 and TRBJ2-1; D ambiguous. This CDR3 is built from 16 residues. CDR1 and CDR2 from the germline V gene are LGHNT and FRNRAP. V was shortened by 0 bases and J by 0 bases, with 9 bases between the two germline ends. CDR3 nucleotide sequence: TGTGCTAGTGGTTTGGTCGGCGGTCCCTCCTACAATGAGCAGTTCTTC. Translated, it gives CASGLVGGPSYNEQFF.

J is TRBJ2-3 and V is TRBV11-3; TRBD1 matches 7 bases. CDR1 is SGHNT, CDR2 YENEEA, per germline. The CDR3 contains 14 residues. With V trimmed by 5 bases and J by 0 bases, 2 bases remained unmatched. This chain's CDR3 is CASSQQGSTDTQYF. DNA of the CDR3: TGTGCCAGCAGCCAACAGGGGAGCACAGATACGCAGTATTTT.

V usage is TRBV28 and J usage is TRBJ2-1, with 12 nucleotides matching TRBD2. The CDR3 consists of 16 residues. Looked up from germline, CDR1 is MDHEN and CDR2 is SYDVKM. Trimming cost V 4 bases and J 8 bases; bases outside gene matches: 9. The CDR3 here is CASSSPTSGSFDEQFF. The CDR3, as DNA: TGTGCCAGCAGTTCTCCGACTAGCGGGAGTTTCGATGAGCAGTTCTTC.

The J gene is TRBJ1-1, the V gene TRBV28; D remains unclear. Germline V gene lookup returns CDR1 MDHEN and CDR2 SYDVKM. V lost 7 bases and J lost 2, with 14 bases in between. This CDR3 is 14 amino acids long. This CDR3 reads CASTTTTANTEAFF. In DNA form, the CDR3 reads TGTGCCAGCACTACCACCACGGCTAACACTGAAGCTTTCTTT.

J is TRBJ2-3 and V is TRBV9; possible D gene TRBD2, 5 bases. V lost 4 bases and J 4 bases, leaving 7 bases between the germline ends. The CDR3 is 12 amino acids. CDR1 and CDR2 (germline): SGDLS, YYNGEE. CDR3 protein: CASSNGADTQYF. The DNA for the CDR3 is TGTGCCAGCAGCAACGGGGCAGATACGCAGTATTTT.

The chain employs TRBV10-2 and TRBJ2-1, with D possibly TRBD1 on 6 matching bases. Trimming stripped 4 bases from V and 3 bases from J, with 10 bases between. Germline loops: CDR1 WSHSY, CDR2 SAAADI. This CDR3 has 14 residues. CDR3 sequence reads: CASSVGAGYNEQFF. CDR3 bases: TGCGCCAGCAGTGTGGGGGCCGGCTACAATGAGCAGTTCTTC.

The V and J genes are TRBV5-1 and TRBJ2-7, with TRBD2 matching over 11 bases. The CDR3 has 15 amino acids. With 4 bases clipped from V and 5 bases from J, the junction kept 8 bases outside the gene matches. Germline CDR1 SGHRS, CDR2 YFSETQ. Here the CDR3 reads CASSTTSGSGDEQYF. In DNA, the CDR3 is TGCGCCAGCAGCACTACTAGCGGGAGTGGAGACGAGCAGTACTTC.

This sequence joins TRBV4-2 and TRBJ2-1; 7 bases match TRBD2. Germline-derived CDR1 and CDR2 are LGHNA and YNFKEQ. This CDR3 contains 16 residues. Trimming removed 5 bases from V and 0 bases from J; junction bases left unmatched: 7. CDR3 nucleotide sequence: TGTGCCAGCAGCGGGGAGGGCGGAAGCTCCTACAATGAGCAGTTCTTC. Translation gives CASSGEGGSSYNEQFF.

The CDR3 protein is CASSAPGSYIAAFF. Written as DNA, the CDR3 is TGTGCCAGCAGTGCACCGGGCTCCTACATAGCAGCTTTCTTT. This rearrangement joins TRBV27 to TRBJ1-1; no firm D call. Trimming stripped 5 bases from V and 10 bases from J, with 20 bases between. The CDR3 loop spans 14 amino acids. The germline CDR1 and CDR2 sequences are MNHEY and SMNVEV (reference sequence).

This clone turned up a few times. This chain connects TRBV7-2 to TRBJ2-7, with TRBD1 as a possible D gene (5 bases). This CDR3 is built from 16 residues. With 4 bases removed from V and 4 bases from J, the gap between germline ends came to 20 bases. Germline V gives CDR1 SGHTA, CDR2 FQGNSA. CDR3 sequence: CASSSRERSSAYEQYF. CDR3 DNA sequence: TGTGCCAGCAGCTCCAGGGAAAGATCTTCGGCTTACGAGCAGTACTTC.

This chain connects TRBV2 to TRBJ2-1; tentative D call: TRBD1 (5 bases). The V end lost 6 bases, the J end lost 10 bases, and 13 bases lay between the germline ends. The CDR3 contains 12 residues. The germline gives CDR1 SNHLY, CDR2 FYNNEI. The CDR3 sequence is CASSRAPKEQFF. In DNA, the CDR3 is TGTGCCAGCAGCAGGGCCCCTAAGGAGCAGTTCTTC.

The chain is built from TRBV4-2 and TRBJ2-7, with D perhaps matching TRBD1 (5 bases). Germline V gene sequence: CDR1 LGHNA, CDR2 YNFKEQ. This CDR3 has 16 residues. The V end lost 0 bases, the J end lost 3 bases, and 15 bases lay between the germline ends. The CDR3 region has the DNA TGTGCCAGCAGCCAAGACATGGGAAGGGGCGGCTACGAGCAGTACTTC. Protein product: CASSQDMGRGGYEQYF.

The chain carries TRBV7-2 and TRBJ2-5; no clear D gene. V lost 7 bases to trimming and J lost 5 bases, with 14 bases between them. This CDR3 spans 13 amino acids. Germline V gene sequence: CDR1 SGHTA, CDR2 FQGNSA. The CDR3 nucleotides read TGTGCCAGCACCCTCCCCTCTTTGGAGACCCAGTACTTC. Protein product: CASTLPSLETQYF.

J is TRBJ2-6 and V is TRBV25-1, with TRBD1 matching over 7 bases. Germline values: CDR1 MGHDK, CDR2 SYGVNS. Losses at the gene ends were 3 bases for V and 4 bases for J; bases not matched to a gene: 9. CDR3 length: 17 residues. CDR3 sequence: CASSDGGQQTGANVLTF. CDR3 DNA: TGTGCCAGCAGTGATGGGGGACAGCAGACCGGGGCCAACGTCCTGACTTTC.

The chain carries TRBV5-6 and TRBJ2-3; TRBD2 agrees at 9 bases. This CDR3 spans 16 amino acids. With 2 bases clipped from V and 2 bases from J, the junction kept 6 bases outside the gene matches. CDR1 and CDR2 from the germline V gene are SGHDT and YYEEEE. CDR3 loop: CASSLKTSGLTDTQYF. The CDR3, as DNA: TGTGCCAGCAGCTTAAAGACTAGCGGACTCACAGATACGCAGTATTTT.

This clone has just one count. V and J are TRBV30 and TRBJ2-2; the match to TRBD1 covers 7 bases. The CDR3 has 13 residues. Germline assignment: CDR1 GTSNPN and CDR2 SVGIG (reference sequence). The CDR3 reads CAQGQRNTGELFF. DNA of the CDR3: TGTGCTCAGGGACAGAGGAATACCGGGGAGCTGTTTTTT.

The rearrangement joins TRBV4-2 to TRBJ2-2; 7 nucleotides agree with TRBD1. Germline V gene lookup returns CDR1 LGHNA and CDR2 YNFKEQ. The CDR3 extends over 20 amino acids. Trimming at V came to 1 base and at J to 3 bases, leaving 17 bases not matched to a gene. CDR3: CASSQVATGNVVMHTGELFF. The CDR3 region has the DNA TGTGCCAGCAGCCAAGTGGCGACAGGGAATGTTGTCATGCACACCGGGGAGCTGTTTTTT.

This clone was recorded only once. This chain connects TRBV28 to TRBJ1-5; 10 positions match TRBD1. The V gene's germline CDR1 is MDHEN and CDR2 SYDVKM. The CDR3 spans 18 residues. The junction had 14 bases not matched to a gene; V was cut back by 5 bases and J by 4 bases. This CDR3 reads CASSPSPDRGPGNQPQHF. The CDR3 DNA reads as TGTGCCAGCAGTCCAAGCCCTGACAGGGGGCCTGGGAATCAGCCCCAGCATTTT.

A single count supports this clone. J is TRBJ1-5 and V is TRBV7-2; no definite D call. The CDR3 is 14 amino acids. Germline V gene data show CDR1 as SGHTA and CDR2 as FQGNSA. Between the trimmed V and J ends, which lost 3 bases and 0 bases, there was a span of 6 bases. The DNA of the CDR3 is TGTGCCAGCAGCTTTCAATATAGCAATCAGCCCCAGCATTTT. This codes for CASSFQYSNQPQHF.